Detailed here is one T cell receptor (beta chain). This clone was detected a few times. The specificity of this receptor is unknown. No per-base quality is available; no much larger clone lies one base away. The CDR3 goes from the cysteine to the phenylalanine over 14 residues. Only the CDR3 DNA stays, 42 bases, in frame from base 1. V is trimmed back by 7 bases and J by 3 bases, and the junction contains 5 bases that no gene match accounts for. CDR1 and CDR2 (ENHRY, SYGVKD) derive from the germline V gene. This entry belongs to a study of a mutant IDH1 vaccine in newly diagnosed glioma (dated by TCRdb to the early 2020s). Regarding the study in general: Patients received eight vaccinations in weeks 1, 3, 5, 7, 11, 15, 19 and 23, corresponding to visits V03 through V10. In the chemotherapy-containing groups, vaccination started alongside temozolomide cycles, whereas in patients who had radiotherapy alone it started 4-6 weeks after radiotherapy. Of the roughly 34 treated patients, approximately 62% were male and approximately 40% were female, and the mean age was around 40 years. Before enrollment, most patients had been given radiochemotherapy with temozolomide as standard therapy, while the rest had received either radiotherapy alone or temozolomide alone. Peripheral blood was drawn at six visits: V03 (baseline), V05, V07, V10, V12 and V13. Longitudinal TCRB deep sequencing was done for some 25 treated patients, wherever samples were available for exploratory analyses. Overall results and qualifications from the work: Immune responses induced by the vaccine were seen in roughly 95% of patients across multiple MHC alleles. Pseudoprogression appeared unrelated to alterations in the top peripheral T cell clonotypes detected by TCRB sequencing. The authors stated that sample limitations prevented analyses of patient blood samples from being reproduced. Selection of PBMC samples for TCRB deep sequencing was based on availability.

Taken with the paper, the label for time point translates to: week 5, during vaccination. A 20-mer mutant IDH1 peptide at 300 micrograms in Montanide made up each vaccine dose, which was injected subcutaneously together with topical imiquimod. Newly diagnosed WHO grade 3 or 4 IDH1-mutant astrocytomas showing loss of nuclear ATRX were present in the donors. The samples were drawn from NOA16, a multicentre, single-arm, open-label phase I trial in Germany that tested a mutant IDH1 peptide vaccine in humans for the first time. Genomic DNA for TCRB sequencing was extracted from EDTA blood using the DNeasy Blood and Tissue Kit. Receptor amplification or capture employed the immunoSEQ multiplex PCR assay. Following the manufacturer's protocol, the hsTCRB Kit was used to amplify rearranged TCR beta chain sequences. TCRB libraries were sequenced on an Illumina MiSeq. The original methods were these. The kit vendor's proprietary platform handled demultiplexing, trimming and gene mapping. TCRdb retrieved this table from immuneACCESS and kept in-frame rearrangements only. Not all clones are present; in checked studies, unresolved V genes account for under half, and no reason is known for the remainder. V, J and clone size are those of that table, while D and trimming were read from the DNA. Here the sample has 70,000 to 100,000 clones; roughly 91% occur a single time. The top ten hold more than 0.5% of the sample.

The sequenced sample was PBMCs, obtained from a glioma patient whose treatment included an IDH1 peptide vaccine. This clonotype was sampled from a woman aged 50 to 60 with glioma. The chain couples TRBV10-3 to TRBJ2-5; TRBD1 fits 10 bases in the junction. The bases are TGTGCCATCAAGGCCGGGACAGGGGAAGAGACCCAGTACTTC. This gives the protein CAIKAGTGEETQYF.